These 22 T cell receptor beta chains were all obtained from the same sample, sequenced in a study of blood T cell repertoires in COVID-19. Data came from immunoSEQ multiplex PCR; TCRdb stores just in-frame clones and leaves some out. The data show about 270,000 clones, around 88% seen once. What was sequenced was PBMCs or T cells enriched from blood (not recorded which). These receptors all come from a woman aged 40-49 years with acute COVID-19.

This rearrangement joins TRBV5-3 to TRBJ1-6; D call uncertain. TRBV5-3 is labeled an ORF, and its function is uncertain. This CDR3 is 16 amino acids long. V lost 1 base and J 0 bases, leaving 8 bases between the germline ends. The CDR3 nucleotides read TGTGCCAGAAGCTTGTTGTCTAGCTCCTATAATTCACCCCTCCACTTT. It specifies CARSLLSSSYNSPLHF.

The rearrangement uses TRBV4-3 and TRBJ1-2; D may be TRBD1 (6 bases). Trimming pared 0 bases from V and 8 bases from J, leaving 7 bases between. CDR1 LGHNA and CDR2 YSLEER come from the germline V gene. The CDR3 has 12 residues. In nucleotides, the CDR3 is TGCGCCAGCAGCCAAGAGACAGGCGGCTACACCTTC. Protein product: CASSQETGGYTF.

V and J are TRBV11-2 and TRBJ2-1, with D perhaps matching TRBD2 (5 bases). The V end was cut by 4 bases, the J end by 5 bases, with 24 bases between. Germline V gives CDR1 SGHAT, CDR2 FQNNGV. The CDR3 is made up of 18 amino acids. In nucleotides, the CDR3 is TGTGCCAGCAGCTATTACCCATCTGCGGGCTATGGGGACAATGAGCAGTTCTTC. Its translation: CASSYYPSAGYGDNEQFF.

The rearrangement uses TRBV5-8 and TRBJ2-7; the match to TRBD2 covers 15 bases. The ends lost 4 bases at V and 5 bases at J; junction bases unmatched: 4. The CDR3 sequence is 15 residues long. Germline lookup yields CDR1 SGHTS and CDR2 YDEGEE. The CDR3 nucleotides read TGTGCCAGCAGCCACGGGACTAGCGGGAGGAACGAGCAGTACGTC. Translating it yields CASSHGTSGRNEQYV.

This chain uses TRBV24-1 with TRBJ2-7, with D tentatively TRBD1 (5 bases). V shed 2 bases and J shed 6 bases, with 10 bases lying between them. The CDR3 contains 13 residues. Germline V gene lookup returns CDR1 KGHDR and CDR2 SFDVKD. The CDR3 nucleotides are TGTGCCACCAGTGATTCGAGCCAGGGCGAGCAGTACGTC. It is translated as CATSDSSQGEQYV.

The chain links TRBV5-1 to TRBJ1-1; D remains ambiguous. The V end was cut by 0 bases, the J end by 5 bases, with 11 bases between. This CDR3 is built from 14 residues. Per germline, CDR1 SGHRS and CDR2 YFSETQ. In DNA form, the CDR3 reads TGCGCCAGCAGCTTGGCCTCGGAGGAGACTGAAGCTTTCTTT. It codes for CASSLASEETEAFF.

The chain has TRBV28 and TRBJ1-5; TRBD1 agrees at 8 bases. Germline V gene lookup returns CDR1 MDHEN and CDR2 SYDVKM. V dropped 5 bases and J dropped 2; count of bases not matched to a gene: 5. The CDR3 length is 15 residues. CDR3 in DNA: TGTGCCAGCAGTCCTGGACAGGGACGCAATCAGCCCCAGCATTTT. Its translation is CASSPGQGRNQPQHF.

In this sample, this clone turned up once. The rearrangement uses TRBV5-1 and TRBJ2-5; weak D call: TRBD2 (5 bases). With 4 bases removed from V and 2 bases from J, the gap between germline ends came to 27 bases. The V gene's germline CDR1 is SGHRS and CDR2 YFSETQ. The CDR3 totals 19 residues. The DNA for the CDR3 is TGCGCCAGCAGCCTAGGACCTACGACCCTAGCCGGCCTTCAAGAGACCCAGTACTTC. It encodes CASSLGPTTLAGLQETQYF.

The CDR3 region has the DNA TGTGCCAGCAGCCAAGAGTCAGGGGGCCATCAGCCCCAGCATTTT. The encoded protein is CASSQESGGHQPQHF. The chain uses TRBV3-1 (or the pseudogene TRBV3-2) and TRBJ1-5; 8 bases are shared with TRBD1. Per germline, CDR1 LGHDT and CDR2 YNNKEL (reference sequence). The V segment lost 0 bases and the J segment 5 bases; nucleotides outside the gene matches: 3. The CDR3 runs 15 residues.

The CDR3: CAWSPGFWFGRVYYQETQYF. In nucleotides, the CDR3 is TGTGCCTGGAGTCCGGGGTTTTGGTTCGGTCGAGTCTACTACCAAGAGACCCAGTACTTC. The chain is built from TRBV30 and TRBJ2-5; perhaps TRBD2 as D (5 bases). V was shortened by 2 bases and J by 0 bases, with 28 bases between the two germline ends. This CDR3 spans 20 amino acids. From germline, CDR1 is GTSNPN and CDR2 SVGIG (reference sequence).

This clone appeared once. This chain uses TRBV6-8 with TRBJ1-5; 7 positions agree with TRBD1. This CDR3 has 17 amino acids. V trimming: 6 bases; J trimming: 0 bases; junction bases outside the gene matches: 11. Looked up from germline, CDR1 is MNHGY and CDR2 is SAAAGT. CDR3 region: CASRFDRARVSNQPQHF. The CDR3 nucleotides are TGTGCCAGCAGATTCGACAGGGCGAGGGTTAGCAATCAGCCCCAGCATTTT.

The chain couples TRBV29-1 to TRBJ1-3; D is perhaps TRBD1 (6 bases). V lost 4 bases to trimming and J lost 0 bases, with 13 bases between them. CDR3 length equals 15 residues. Germline-derived CDR1 and CDR2 are SQVTM and ANQGSEA. The CDR3 region is CSVGAGASSGNTIYF. The CDR3 coding sequence is TGCAGCGTTGGGGCAGGGGCTTCCTCTGGAAACACCATATATTTT.

The V gene is TRBV29-1, the J gene TRBJ1-1; TRBD1 matches at 7 bases. V gave up 4 bases and J gave up 0 bases; unmatched junction bases: 5. This CDR3 is built from 14 residues. Looked up from germline, CDR1 is SQVTM and CDR2 is ANQGSEA. CDR3: CSVGQGHMNTEAFF. Here the CDR3 DNA reads TGCAGCGTTGGACAGGGACACATGAACACTGAAGCTTTCTTT. The full variable domain, its missing parts supplied by reference TRBV29-1 and TRBJ1-1, is SAVISQKPSRDICQRGTSLTIQCQVDSQVTMMFWYRQQPGQSLTLIATANQGSEATYESGFVIDKFPISRPNLTFSTLTVSNMSPEDSSIYLCSVGQGHMNTEAFFGQGTRLTVV.

The V and J genes are TRBV4-3 and TRBJ1-6; 7 bases match TRBD1. Germline CDR1 reads LGHNA; CDR2 reads YSLEER. The V gene end was trimmed by 0 bases and the J gene end by 9 bases; junction bases not matched to a gene: 5. This CDR3 contains 15 residues. The CDR3 DNA is TGCGCCAGCAGCCAAGAAGGGGCAGGGGGTTCACCCCTCCACTTT. The encoded protein is CASSQEGAGGSPLHF.

V is TRBV7-2 and J is TRBJ1-1; D uncertain. The V and J ends lost 0 bases and 1 base respectively, with 9 bases between them. Germline loops: CDR1 SGHTA, CDR2 FQGNSA. The CDR3 has 15 residues. CDR3 amino acids: CASSLASAGNTEAFF. CDR3 sequence (DNA): TGTGCCAGCAGCTTAGCGTCGGCAGGGAACACTGAAGCTTTCTTT.

This chain uses TRBV7-2 with TRBJ2-1; 9 nucleotides match TRBD2. The CDR3 contains 16 residues. With 5 bases clipped from V and 5 bases from J, the junction kept 10 bases outside the gene matches. CDR1 is SGHTA, CDR2 FQGNSA, per germline. The DNA of the CDR3 is TGTGCCAGCAGCCCGGCCGGGACTAGCACACACAATGAGCAGTTCTTC. Its translation is CASSPAGTSTHNEQFF.

The rearrangement uses TRBV27 and TRBJ2-3; 9 positions match TRBD1. Germline assignment: CDR1 MNHEY and CDR2 SMNVEV (reference sequence). The CDR3 consists of 15 residues. The J segment lost 2 bases and the V segment lost 4 bases, leaving 4 bases of the junction unmatched. The CDR3 DNA follows: TGTGCCAGCAGTTCCCGGGACAGGGTCACAGATACGCAGTATTTT. Translation: CASSSRDRVTDTQYF.

The V and J genes are TRBV12-2 and TRBJ1-5. TRBV12-2 is designated a pseudogene. The CDR3 is 11 amino acids. CDR3 sequence reads: CASRPLQPQHF. The CDR3 coding sequence is TGTGCAAGTCGCCCACTTCAGCCCCAGCATTTT.

V usage is TRBV2 and J usage is TRBJ1-4; D gene unclear. The CDR3 is 14 residues long. Germline V CDR1 and CDR2: SNHLY, FYNNEI. V dropped 7 bases and J dropped 5 bases, with 14 bases sitting between them. As DNA, the CDR3 is TGTGCCAGCAAATCGGGGTTCCAGAATGAAAAACTGTTTTTT. It encodes CASKSGFQNEKLFF.

This chain uses TRBV5-1 with TRBJ2-3, with D perhaps TRBD2 (5 bases). CDR3 length equals 16 residues. The germline CDR1 and CDR2 sequences are SGHRS and YFSETQ. Between the trimmed V and J ends, which lost 0 bases and 0 bases, there was a span of 11 bases. The CDR3 bases are TGCGCCAGCAGCTTGGATGGGGAGATGAGCACAGATACGCAGTATTTT. Translated, it gives CASSLDGEMSTDTQYF.

This clone has more than one count but fewer than ten. The chain carries TRBV30 and TRBJ2-2; D call uncertain. The CDR3 spans 12 residues. The germline V and J ends were trimmed by 2 bases and 5 bases, with 6 bases remaining between them. The germline V gene has CDR1 GTSNPN and CDR2 SVGIG (reference sequence). The CDR3 protein is CAWSPITGELFF. In nucleotides, the CDR3 is TGTGCCTGGAGTCCAATTACCGGGGAGCTGTTTTTT.

The chain carries TRBV27 and TRBJ2-2; D call uncertain. CDR3 length: 13 amino acids. V lost 6 bases, J lost 1 base, and 6 bases lay in between. Germline V gene data show CDR1 as MNHEY and CDR2 as SMNVEV (reference sequence). The CDR3 spells CASSPQNTGELFF. In DNA, the CDR3 is TGTGCCAGCAGCCCCCAGAACACCGGGGAGCTGTTTTTT.